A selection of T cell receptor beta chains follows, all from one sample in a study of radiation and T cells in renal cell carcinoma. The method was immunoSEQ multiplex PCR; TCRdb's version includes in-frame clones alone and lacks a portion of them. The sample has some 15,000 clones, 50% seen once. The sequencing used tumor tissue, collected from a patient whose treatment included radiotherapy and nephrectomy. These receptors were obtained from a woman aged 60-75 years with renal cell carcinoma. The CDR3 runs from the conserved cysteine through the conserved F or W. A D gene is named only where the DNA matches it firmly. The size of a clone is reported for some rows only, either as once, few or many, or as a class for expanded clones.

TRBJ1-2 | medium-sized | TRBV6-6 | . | TGTGCCAGCAGTCTTACAGGGCGCGATGGCTACACCTTC | CASSLTGRDGYTF
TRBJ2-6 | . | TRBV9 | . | TGTGCCAGCAGCTCATCTGGGGCCAACGTCCTGACTTTC | CASSSSGANVLTF
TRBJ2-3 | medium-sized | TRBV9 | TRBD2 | TGTGCCAGCAGCGCCGTAGCGGGGGCTATCACAGATACGCAGTATTTT | CASSAVAGAITDTQYF
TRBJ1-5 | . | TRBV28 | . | TGTGCCAGCCGTTTACCTGGGTGGGGCAGCTCATATAGCAATCAGCCCCAGCATTTT | CASRLPGWGSSYSNQPQHF
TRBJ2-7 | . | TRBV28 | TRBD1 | TGTGCCAGCAGTTTATGGGGGACAGTCCCCTACGAGCAGTACTTC | CASSLWGTVPYEQYF
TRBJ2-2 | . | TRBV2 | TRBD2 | TGTGCCAGCAGTGCGGGACTAGGTGGAACCGGGGAGCTGTTTTTT | CASSAGLGGTGELFF
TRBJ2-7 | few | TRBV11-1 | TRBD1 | TGTGCCAGCAGCTTAGAAGGGGGCGGGTACTACGAGCAGTACTTC | CASSLEGGGYYEQYF
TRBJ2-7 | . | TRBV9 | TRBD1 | TGTGCCAGCAGCCCCGGGACAGGGGTTCGCGAGCAGTACTTC | CASSPGTGVREQYF
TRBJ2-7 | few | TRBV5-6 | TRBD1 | TGTGCCAGCAGCTTGGAGTATAGGGGGCGCGAGCAGTACTTC | CASSLEYRGREQYF
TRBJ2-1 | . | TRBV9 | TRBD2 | TGTGCCAGCAGCGTAGCTCCTAGCGGGAGGGGTGGGGAGCAGTTCTTC | CASSVAPSGRGGEQFF
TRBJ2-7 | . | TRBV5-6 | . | TGTGCCAGCAGCACTGGGGGTTTGAGGTCGGGCTACGAGCAGTACTTC | CASSTGGLRSGYEQYF
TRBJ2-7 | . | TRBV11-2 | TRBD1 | TGTGCCAGCAGCTTTGGCCCTCCCCGGACAGGGCGCGATTACGAGCAGTACTTC | CASSFGPPRTGRDYEQYF
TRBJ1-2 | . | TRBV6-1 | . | TGTGCCAGCACCACGGGACCCAGCTATGGCTACACCTTC | CASTTGPSYGYTF
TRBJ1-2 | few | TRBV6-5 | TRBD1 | TGTGCCAGCAGCCCCAGGGCCCGGACAGGCGGCTACACCTTC | CASSPRARTGGYTF
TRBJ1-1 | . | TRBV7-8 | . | TGTGCCAGCAGTCCGCTGGGGGGCTCGGGAAACACTGAAGCTTTCTTT | CASSPLGGSGNTEAFF
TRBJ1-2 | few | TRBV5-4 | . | TGTGCCAGCAGCTTGGCAGCAGTCTATGGCTACACCTTC | CASSLAAVYGYTF
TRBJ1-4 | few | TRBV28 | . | TGTGCCAGCAGTTTAGGACAGAGTAATGAAAAACTGTTTTTT | CASSLGQSNEKLFF
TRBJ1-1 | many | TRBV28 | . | TGTGCCAGCAGTTTACAGGTCGAGAACACTGAAGCTTTCTTT | CASSLQVENTEAFF
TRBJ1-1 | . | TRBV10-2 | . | TGCGCCAGCAGTGCGGCAGGCTACCTGAACACTGAAGCTTTCTTT | CASSAAGYLNTEAFF
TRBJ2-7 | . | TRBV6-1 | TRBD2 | TGTGCCAGCAACCTAGCGGGGATCTACGAGCAGTACTTC | CASNLAGIYEQYF
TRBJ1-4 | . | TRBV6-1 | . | TGTGCCAGCAGTGGGGGGACGGAGGGAGAAAAACTGTTTTTT | CASSGGTEGEKLFF
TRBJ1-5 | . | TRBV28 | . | TGTGCCAGCAGTTTGATGGCAGGGGAGAATCAGCCCCAGCATTTT | CASSLMAGENQPQHF
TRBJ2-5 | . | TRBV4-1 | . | TGCGCCAGCAGCCGGGACGAATTGGAGACCCAGTACTTC | CASSRDELETQYF
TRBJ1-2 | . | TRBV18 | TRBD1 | TGTGCCAGCTCACAGGGACAGGGGACCGTAAACTATGGCTACACCTTC | CASSQGQGTVNYGYTF
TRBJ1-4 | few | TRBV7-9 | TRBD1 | TGTGCCAGCAGCCACGGACAGGGAGTGGGTGAAAAACTGTTTTTT | CASSHGQGVGEKLFF
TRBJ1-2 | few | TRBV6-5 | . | TGTGCCAGCAGTGGAGGGGTCGGTTATGGCTACACCTTC | CASSGGVGYGYTF
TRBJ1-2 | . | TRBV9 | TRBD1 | TGTGCCAGCAGCCCCAATCACAGGGGGCGCGACTATGGCTACACCTTC | CASSPNHRGRDYGYTF
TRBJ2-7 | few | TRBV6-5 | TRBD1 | TGTGCCAGCAGTTTAGGACCCGGGACAGCTTACGAGCAGTACTTC | CASSLGPGTAYEQYF
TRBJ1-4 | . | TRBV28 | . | TGTGCCAGCAGACCACAGGGATGGGAGACTAATGAAAAACTGTTTTTT | CASRPQGWETNEKLFF
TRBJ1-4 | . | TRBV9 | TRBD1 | TGTGCCAGCAGCCCGGGCAGGGGGAATGAAAAACTGTTTTTT | CASSPGRGNEKLFF
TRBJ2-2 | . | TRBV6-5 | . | TGTGCTTGGCACCCCAACACCGGGGAGCTGTTTTTT | CAWHPNTGELFF
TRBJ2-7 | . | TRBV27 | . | TGTGCCAGCAGTTTATTCGGCAATTTCCTTTACGAGCAGTACTTC | CASSLFGNFLYEQYF
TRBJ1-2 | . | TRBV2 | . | TGTGCCAGCAGTTCCCAGGGCGGCTACACCTTC | CASSSQGGYTF
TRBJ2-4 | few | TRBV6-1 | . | TGTGCCAGCACCAACAACATTCAGTACTTC | CASTNNIQYF
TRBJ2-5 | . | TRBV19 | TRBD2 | TGTGCCAGTAGTGGACTAGTGTGGGAGACCCAGTACTTC | CASSGLVWETQYF
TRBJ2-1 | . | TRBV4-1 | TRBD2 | TGCGCCAGCAGCTTGAGGTCTAGCGGACTATACAATGAGCAGTTCTTC | CASSLRSSGLYNEQFF
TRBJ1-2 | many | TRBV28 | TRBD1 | TGTGCCAGCAGTACGGGACAGCTCTTGATTAACTATGGCTACACCTTC | CASSTGQLLINYGYTF
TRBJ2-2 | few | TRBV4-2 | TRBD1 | TGTGCCAGCAGTCCAGGGACAGGGAGTGATACCGGGGAGCTGTTTTTT | CASSPGTGSDTGELFF
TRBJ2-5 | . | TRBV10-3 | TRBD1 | TGTGCCACTGGGACAGGGGGCGGTGAGACCCAGTACTTC | CATGTGGGETQYF
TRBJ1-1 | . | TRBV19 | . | TGTGCCAGTAGATACCGCGCAGGGAACACTGAAGCTTTCTTT | CASRYRAGNTEAFF
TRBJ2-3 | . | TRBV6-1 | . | TGTGCCAGCAGTGGGGCAGATACGCAGTATTTT | CASSGADTQYF
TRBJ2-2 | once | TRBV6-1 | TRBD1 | TGTGCCAGCCGGACAGGGACGACGAACACCGGGGAGCTGTTTTTT | CASRTGTTNTGELFF
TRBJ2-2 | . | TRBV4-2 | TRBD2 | TGTGCCAGCAGCCAGGCGGGACTAGCGGGGGGTAGCACCGGGGAGCTGTTTTTT | CASSQAGLAGGSTGELFF
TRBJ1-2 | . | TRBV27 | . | TGTGCCAGCACAGTAAGAGGGAACAAAGCTAACTATGGCTACACCTTC | CASTVRGNKANYGYTF
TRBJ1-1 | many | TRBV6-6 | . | TGTGCCAGCATGGGGTCGGGGGGAACTGAAGCTTTCTTT | CASMGSGGTEAFF
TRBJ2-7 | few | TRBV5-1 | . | TGCGCCAGCAGCTTCGGCTACGAGCAGTACTTC | CASSFGYEQYF
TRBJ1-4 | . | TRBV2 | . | TGTGCCAGCAGACCCAGAGACGGTCTTGGGGAAAAACTGTTTTTT | CASRPRDGLGEKLFF
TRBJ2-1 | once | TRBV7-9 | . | TGTGCCAGCAGCTTAGCCGAAGGGTCGTCCTACAATGAGCAGTTCTTC | CASSLAEGSSYNEQFF
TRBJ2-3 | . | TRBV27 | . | TGTGCCAGCAGCCAAACCCTCTTAGGGGGTCCAGATACGCAGTATTTT | CASSQTLLGGPDTQYF
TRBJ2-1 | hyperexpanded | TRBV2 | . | TGTGCCAGCAGTGGACAGCCTCAATACAATGAGCAGTTCTTC | CASSGQPQYNEQFF
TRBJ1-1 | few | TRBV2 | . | TGTGCCAGCATACGGGAACAAACGCGGGGCACTGAAGCTTTCTTT | CASIREQTRGTEAFF
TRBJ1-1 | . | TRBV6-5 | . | TGTGCCAGCAGTTACTCGCGGGAGGCCGTCGTGACTTTCTTT | CASSYSREAVVTFF
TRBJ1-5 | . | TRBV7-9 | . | TGTGCCAGCAGCCACCCCACTGAGCATAGCAATCAGCCCCAGCATTTT | CASSHPTEHSNQPQHF
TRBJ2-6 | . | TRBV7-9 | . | TGTGCCAGCAGCTTACCCTCTGGGGCCAACGTCCTGACTTTC | CASSLPSGANVLTF